This T cell receptor (beta chain) was identified during a study of blood T cell repertoires in COVID-19. At the level of the study: From T cells, B-cell-depleted T cells, or PBMCs came the material, which was cDNA or gDNA.

Some clones are missing from TCRdb's copy, which holds only in-frame ones; the method was immunoSEQ multiplex PCR. This table has 150,000 to 200,000 clones, around four fifths appearing once. This CDR3 is 14 amino acids long. The V end was cut by 6 bases, the J end by 6 bases, with 15 bases between. Germline CDR1 LNHDA, CDR2 SQIVND (reference sequence). Recovered status in Cohort 3 required two negative PCRs, clearance, or symptom resolution. This clone has only a few counts. The clonotype originates from a woman aged 45-65 years who had recovered from COVID-19. The V call is TRBV19, the J call TRBJ2-1; D uncertain. Sequencing used PBMCs or T cells enriched from blood (not recorded which). The CDR3 here is CASRRRSGFNEQFF. Written as DNA, the CDR3 is TGTGCCAGTAGGCGTAGATCAGGATTCAATGAGCAGTTCTTC. The full variable domain, rest sourced from reference TRBV19 and TRBJ2-1, is DGGITQSPKYLFRKEGQNVTLSCEQNLNHDAMYWYRQDPGQGLRLIYYSQIVNDFQKGDIAEGYSVSREKKESFPLTVTSAQKNPTAFYLCASRRRSGFNEQFFGPGTRLTVL.